This T cell receptor beta chain comes out of a study of identifying expanded T cells in peripheral blood. Comments on this clone: The antigen is unknown.

Measured with immunoSEQ multiplex PCR; TCRdb has only the in-frame clones, and not every one. The sample lists about 80,000 clones, about 88% seen once, with roughly 19% in the top ten. Findings and caveats of the study: Over approximately two and four weeks, about 16.4 and 19 clones changed, versus approximately 1.2 between replicates. Clone count variance between roughly 2-week samples rose with total template count.

Sequencing was done on a sample of blood. The clonotype originates from a person between 18 and 75 years old in good health.

The CDR3 DNA sequence: TGTGCCATCAGAGGACAGGGTCGCGAGCAGTACTTC. It yields the protein CAIRGQGREQYF. This chain connects TRBV10-3 to TRBJ2-7; TRBD1 matches at 8 bases. Germline assignment: CDR1 ENHRY and CDR2 SYGVKD. The CDR3 runs 12 residues. V lost 6 bases to trimming and J lost 6 bases; unmatched junction nucleotides: 4.